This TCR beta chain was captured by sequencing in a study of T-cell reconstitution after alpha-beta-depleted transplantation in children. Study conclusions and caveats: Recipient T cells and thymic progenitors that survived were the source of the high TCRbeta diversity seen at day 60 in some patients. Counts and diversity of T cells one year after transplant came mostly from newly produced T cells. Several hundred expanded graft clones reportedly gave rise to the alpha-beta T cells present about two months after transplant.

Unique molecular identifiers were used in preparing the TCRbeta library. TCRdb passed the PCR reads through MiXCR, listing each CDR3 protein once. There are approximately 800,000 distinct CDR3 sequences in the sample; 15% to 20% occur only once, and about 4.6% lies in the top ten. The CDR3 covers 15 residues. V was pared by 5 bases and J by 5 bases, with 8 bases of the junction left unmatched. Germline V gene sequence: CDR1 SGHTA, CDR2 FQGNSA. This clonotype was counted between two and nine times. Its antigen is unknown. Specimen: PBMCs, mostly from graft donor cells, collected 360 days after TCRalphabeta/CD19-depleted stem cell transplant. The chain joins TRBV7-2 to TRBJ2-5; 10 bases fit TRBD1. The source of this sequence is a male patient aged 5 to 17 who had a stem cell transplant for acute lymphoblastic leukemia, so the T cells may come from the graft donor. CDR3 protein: CASSATGGARETQYF. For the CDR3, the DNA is TGTGCCAGCAGCGCGACAGGGGGCGCCCGGGAGACCCAGTACTTC.